The entry below gives a single T cell receptor (beta chain) sequence along with its context. The antigen is undetermined. The PCR used 60 Vbeta and 13 Jbeta primers. Profiling relied on immunoSEQ multiplex PCR, and the TCRdb table lists in-frame clones only, not all of them. This sample contains some 64,000 clones. This sample is part of a study of cytomegalovirus exposure and HLA in healthy donors. Study-level points and caveats: The authors considered a cluster of highly shared sequence variants likely to be a sequencing artifact.

From germline, CDR1 is GTSNPN and CDR2 SVGIG (reference sequence). Trimming removed 4 bases from V and 0 bases from J, with 7 bases in between. This CDR3 contains 12 residues. Donors showed nominal health when sampled, although they likely had unrecorded immune exposures. Sequencing was carried out using PBMCs. The sequence came from a young woman in good health and CMV-seronegative. This chain links TRBV30 with TRBJ2-7; D perhaps matches TRBD2 (5 bases). The CDR3 DNA reads TGTGCCTGGAAAGGGAGCTCCTACGAGCAGTACTTC. Protein sequence: CAWKGSSYEQYF.